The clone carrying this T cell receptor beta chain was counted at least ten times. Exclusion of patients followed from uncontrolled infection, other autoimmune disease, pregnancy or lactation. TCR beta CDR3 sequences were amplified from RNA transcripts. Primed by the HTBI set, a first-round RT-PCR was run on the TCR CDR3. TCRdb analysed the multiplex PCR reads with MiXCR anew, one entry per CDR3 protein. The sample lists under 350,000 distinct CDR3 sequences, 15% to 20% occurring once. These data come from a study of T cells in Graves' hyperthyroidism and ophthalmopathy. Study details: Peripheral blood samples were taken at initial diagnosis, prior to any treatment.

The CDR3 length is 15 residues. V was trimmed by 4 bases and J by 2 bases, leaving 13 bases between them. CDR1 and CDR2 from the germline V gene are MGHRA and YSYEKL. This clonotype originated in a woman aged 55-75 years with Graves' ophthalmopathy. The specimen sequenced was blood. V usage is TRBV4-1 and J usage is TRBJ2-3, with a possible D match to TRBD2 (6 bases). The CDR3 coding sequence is TGCGCCAGCAGCCGGTATAGCGGAAACACAGATACGCAGTATTTT. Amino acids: CASSRYSGNTDTQYF.